The 21 T cell receptor beta chains reported below all come from one sample, sequenced in a study of T cells in Graves' hyperthyroidism and ophthalmopathy. It was RNA transcripts that yielded the amplified TCR beta CDR3 regions. The HTBI primer set drove a first-round RT-PCR of the TCR CDR3. MiXCR was run by TCRdb on the multiplex PCR reads, yielding one entry per CDR3 protein. Of some 560,000 distinct CDR3 sequences listed, around 15% are singletons. Material: blood. Receptors originate from a woman aged 40 to 49 with Graves' hyperthyroidism.

This clonotype showed up many times. This rearrangement joins TRBV30 to TRBJ1-1, with 7 bases fitting TRBD1. Germline CDR1 is GTSNPN and CDR2 is SVGIG (reference sequence). This CDR3 has 12 residues. The trim removed 5 bases at V and 12 bases at J, leaving 12 bases unmatched. The CDR3 loop reads CAWDTGTERSFF. The CDR3 bases are TGTGCCTGGGACACCGGGACAGAGAGATCTTTCTTT.

Points on this clonotype: A much bigger clone sits one base away, suggesting this may be a read error. The chain links TRBV12-3 or TRBV12-4 to TRBJ2-2, with D maybe TRBD1 (5 bases). The CDR3 has 15 residues. CDR3 bases: TGTGTCAGCAGTTCGCCAGGACAGAACACCGGGGAGCTGTTTTTT. Amino acid sequence: CVSSSPGQNTGELFF.

The CDR3 region is CASSPNRDGYTF. In nucleotides, the CDR3 is TGTGCCAGCAGCCCCAACAGGGATGGCTACACCTTC. The chain recombines TRBV5-4 with TRBJ1-2, with a tentative D call TRBD1 (6 bases). V shed 4 bases and J shed 6 bases, with 10 bases lying between them. Germline loops: CDR1 SGHNT, CDR2 YYREEE (reference sequence). CDR3 size: 12 residues.

This clonotype was recorded only once. The chain joins TRBV14 to TRBJ2-7, with 7 bases fitting TRBD1. Germline V gene lookup returns CDR1 SGHDN and CDR2 FVKESK. With 3 bases clipped from V and 2 bases from J, the junction kept 10 bases outside the gene matches. There are 16 residues in the CDR3. The CDR3 region has the DNA TGTGCCAGCAGCCAGGGTCACAGGGGTCCGCCCTACGAGCAGTACTTC. This translates into CASSQGHRGPPYEQYF.

This clonotype occurred many times. The chain has TRBV7-2 and TRBJ2-2, with TRBD2 matching over 10 bases. CDR3 length: 14 amino acids. Germline V CDR1 and CDR2: SGHTA, FQGNSA. J gave up 4 bases and V 11 bases, and 7 bases lay outside the gene matches. CDR3 residues: CAASGTSVTGELFF. The CDR3 DNA is TGTGCCGCGTCCGGGACTAGCGTCACCGGGGAGCTGTTTTTT.

The chain is built from TRBV9 and TRBJ2-5; 9 nucleotides agree with TRBD1. The length of the CDR3 is 15 residues. From germline, CDR1 is SGDLS and CDR2 YYNGEE. V lost 3 bases to trimming and J lost 0 bases; unmatched junction nucleotides: 3. The DNA of the CDR3 is TGTGCCAGCAGCGCTTGGGACAGGGACCAAGAGACCCAGTACTTC. Its translation: CASSAWDRDQETQYF.

This clonotype was counted a few times. The chain combines TRBV10-1 with TRBJ2-3; maybe TRBD2 (6 bases). Trimming took 6 bases from V and 0 from J, leaving 16 bases between them. CDR1 is WNHNN, CDR2 SYGVQD, per germline (reference sequence). This CDR3 is 16 amino acids long. The CDR3 spells CASSAAAGTSTDTQYF. The CDR3 DNA follows: TGCGCCAGCAGCGCTGCGGCGGGGACTAGCACAGATACGCAGTATTTT.

This clonotype was observed a few times. The CDR3, as DNA: TGTGCCAGCAGCCCACACCCGTCAGACAGGAGTTCTGGGGCCAACGTCCTGACTTTC. Its protein is CASSPHPSDRSSGANVLTF. This chain uses TRBV7-3 with TRBJ2-6, with D maybe TRBD1 (6 bases). Germline CDR1 SGHTA, CDR2 FQGTGA. The CDR3 totals 19 residues. Deletions cut 5 bases from V and 1 base from J, with 21 bases between. Based on the CDR3 plus reference TRBV7-3 and TRBJ2-6, the full variable domain is GAGVSQTPSNKVTEKGKYVELRCDPISGHTALYWYRQSLGQGPEFLIYFQGTGAADDSGLPNDRFFAVRPEGSVSTLKIQRTERGDSAVYLCASSPHPSDRSSGANVLTFGAGSRLTVL.

The table lists this clonotype with a few counts. The chain couples TRBV5-1 to TRBJ2-7; perhaps TRBD1 as D (5 bases). CDR1 is SGHRS, CDR2 YFSETQ, per germline. V was pared by 0 bases and J by 2 bases, with 18 bases between. The CDR3 consists of 17 residues. The CDR3: CASSLAGGHLSPYEQYF. The CDR3 nucleotides read TGCGCCAGCAGCTTGGCGGGCGGACACCTCTCCCCCTACGAGCAGTACTTC.

This chain links TRBV9 with TRBJ2-2; D is unclear. CDR3 length: 15 amino acids. Germline V gene sequence: CDR1 SGDLS, CDR2 YYNGEE. With 3 bases removed from V and 7 bases from J, the gap between germline ends came to 16 bases. CDR3 nucleotide sequence: TGTGCCAGCAGCGAGAGGCCGGACCTTGGCGGGGAGCTGTTTTTT. It specifies CASSERPDLGGELFF.

This clonotype was counted many times. This sequence joins TRBV6-1 and TRBJ2-7; D is ambiguous. The CDR3 is made up of 12 amino acids. Germline V CDR1 and CDR2: MNHNS, SASEGT. The V and J ends lost 6 bases and 5 bases respectively, with 11 bases between them. The CDR3, as DNA: TGTGCCAGCAGCCGAATAAGTGACGAGCAGTACTTC. Translation: CASSRISDEQYF.

This clonotype was observed at least ten times. The chain has TRBV7-2 and TRBJ2-5; 12 bases align to TRBD2. The ends lost 4 bases at V and 7 bases at J; junction bases unmatched: 13. The CDR3 has 17 residues. Germline CDR1 is SGHTA and CDR2 is FQGNSA. Here the CDR3 DNA reads TGTGCCAGCAGCTCTGGGGGACTAGCGGGTATCTATGGGACCCAGTACTTC. This codes for CASSSGGLAGIYGTQYF. The full variable domain, completed using reference TRBV7-2 and TRBJ2-5, is GAGVSQSPSNKVTEKGKDVELRCDPISGHTALYWYRQSLGQGLEFLIYFQGNSAPDKSGLPSDRFSAERTGGSVSTLTIQRTQQEDSAVYLCASSSGGLAGIYGTQYFGPGTRLLVL.

The V call is TRBV19, the J call TRBJ2-1; 7 nucleotides match TRBD1. CDR1 is LNHDA and CDR2 is SQIVND in the germline V gene (reference sequence). The length of the CDR3 is 14 residues. The junction had 8 bases not matched to a gene; V was cut back by 4 bases and J by 8 bases. Here the CDR3 reads CASSRDRWVDEQFF. As DNA, the CDR3 is TGTGCCAGTAGTAGGGACAGATGGGTTGATGAGCAGTTCTTC.

This clonotype has more than one count but fewer than ten. The V and J genes are TRBV20-1 and TRBJ2-4, with 7 bases matching TRBD1. The CDR3 totals 16 residues. The germline V gene has CDR1 DFQATT and CDR2 SNEGSKA (reference sequence). Losses at the gene ends were 7 bases for V and 2 bases for J; bases not matched to a gene: 14. The CDR3 sequence: CSGGPPGQLPKNIQYF. The CDR3 DNA is TGCAGTGGGGGACCTCCGGGACAGTTGCCCAAAAACATTCAGTACTTC.

This clonotype was found many times. J is TRBJ2-3 and V is TRBV18; 7 positions match TRBD2. CDR1 and CDR2 from the germline V gene are KGHSH and LQKENI. The J segment lost 4 bases and the V segment lost 2 bases, leaving 3 bases of the junction unmatched. The CDR3 is made up of 14 amino acids. The CDR3 region is CASSPGAGADTQYF. DNA for the CDR3: TGTGCCAGCTCACCAGGGGCGGGAGCAGATACGCAGTATTTT. The whole variable domain, filled in from reference TRBV18 and TRBJ2-3, reads NAGVMQNPRHLVRRRGQEARLRCSPMKGHSHVYWYRQLPEEGLKFMVYLQKENIIDESGMPKERFSAEFPKEGPSILRIQQVVRGDSAAYFCASSPGAGADTQYFGPGTRLTVL.

This clonotype was detected ten times or more. The V and J genes are TRBV11-2 and TRBJ1-3; 7 bases map to TRBD1. Germline V CDR1 and CDR2: SGHAT, FQNNGV. Germline trimming cut 5 bases from V and 0 bases from J; bases unmatched to any gene: 10. CDR3 length: 17 amino acids. The CDR3 is CASSQRTGMISGNTIYF. CDR3 DNA: TGTGCCAGCAGCCAACGGACAGGAATGATCTCTGGAAACACCATATATTTT. The complete variable domain, with remaining parts taken from reference TRBV11-2 and TRBJ1-3, reads EAGVAQSPRYKIIEKRQSVAFWCNPISGHATLYWYQQILGQGPKLLIQFQNNGVVDDSQLPKDRFSAERLKGVDSTLKIQPAKLEDSAVYLCASSQRTGMISGNTIYFGEGSWLTVV.

In this sample, this clonotype turned up a few times. A much larger clone is a single base away; this may be a read error. The chain employs TRBV11-2 and TRBJ1-1, with D tentatively TRBD1 (5 bases). Germline V lookup: CDR1 SGHAT, CDR2 FQNNGV. The CDR3 has 14 amino acids. V gave up 5 bases and J gave up 0 bases, with 10 bases separating them. CDR3 sequence reads: CASSPGDLNTEAFF. In nucleotides, the CDR3 is TGTGCCAGCAGCCCCGGGGACCTGAACACTGAAGCTTTCTTT.

To note about this clonotype: A read error is possible here, since a much larger clone lies one base away. The rearrangement joins TRBV20-1 to TRBJ2-5, with 10 bases lining up with TRBD1. CDR1 and CDR2 (germline): DFQATT, SNEGSKA (reference sequence). This CDR3 has 14 amino acids. J was trimmed by 1 base and V by 8 bases; bases with no gene match: 7. Written as DNA, the CDR3 is TGCAGTTCTTTGGACAGGGGGTCCCAAGAGACCCAGTACTTC. Residues: CSSLDRGSQETQYF.

This clonotype showed up many times. The CDR3 sequence is CAIAGWYSNQPQHF. DNA for the CDR3: TGTGCCATCGCCGGGTGGTATAGCAATCAGCCCCAGCATTTT. The gene calls are TRBV6-1 and TRBJ1-5; D ambiguous. CDR3 length: 14 residues. V was clipped by 10 bases and J by 0 bases, with 13 bases between them. CDR1 is MNHNS, CDR2 SASEGT, per germline.

This clonotype has at least ten counts. This chain connects TRBV6-1 to TRBJ2-1, with 10 nucleotides matching TRBD2. The CDR3 is 14 residues long. Germline-derived CDR1 and CDR2 are MNHNS and SASEGT. The J segment lost 3 bases and the V segment lost 6 bases, leaving 2 bases of the junction unmatched. The CDR3 bases are TGTGCCAGCAGCGGGACTAGCGACTACAATGAGCAGTTCTTC. Its translation: CASSGTSDYNEQFF.

This rearrangement joins TRBV15 to TRBJ1-1; the D is unclear. CDR1 and CDR2 from the germline V gene are LNHNV and YYDKDF (reference sequence). The CDR3 loop spans 13 amino acids. Trimming cost V 5 bases and J 3 bases, with 10 bases left between them. This CDR3 is CATSPSYDTEAFF. CDR3 DNA sequence: TGTGCCACCAGCCCGAGTTATGACACTGAAGCTTTCTTT.